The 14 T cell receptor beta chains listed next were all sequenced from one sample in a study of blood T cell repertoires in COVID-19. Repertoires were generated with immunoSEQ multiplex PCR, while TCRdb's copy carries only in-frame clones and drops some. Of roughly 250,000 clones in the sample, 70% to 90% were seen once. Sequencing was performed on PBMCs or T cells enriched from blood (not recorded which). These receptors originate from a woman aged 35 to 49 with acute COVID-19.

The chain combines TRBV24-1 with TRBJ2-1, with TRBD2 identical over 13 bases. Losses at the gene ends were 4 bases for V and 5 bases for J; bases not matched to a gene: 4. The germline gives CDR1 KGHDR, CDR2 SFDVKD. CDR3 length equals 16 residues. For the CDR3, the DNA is TGTGCCACCAGTGACCGGACTAGCGGGAGAGACAATGAGCAGTTCTTC. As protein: CATSDRTSGRDNEQFF.

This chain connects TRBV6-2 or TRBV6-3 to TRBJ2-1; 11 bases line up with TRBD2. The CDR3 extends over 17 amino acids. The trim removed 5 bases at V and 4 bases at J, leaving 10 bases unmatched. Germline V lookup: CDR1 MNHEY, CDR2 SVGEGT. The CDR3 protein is CASSQTSGTLGYNEQFF. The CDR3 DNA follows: TGTGCCAGCAGTCAGACTAGCGGGACACTTGGGTACAATGAGCAGTTCTTC.

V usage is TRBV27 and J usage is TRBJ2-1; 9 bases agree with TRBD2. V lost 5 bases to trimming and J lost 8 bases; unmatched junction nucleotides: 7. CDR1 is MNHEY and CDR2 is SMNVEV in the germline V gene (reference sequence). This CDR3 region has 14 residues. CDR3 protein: CASSAVGLAHEQFF. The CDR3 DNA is TGTGCCAGCAGTGCGGTGGGACTAGCCCATGAGCAGTTCTTC.

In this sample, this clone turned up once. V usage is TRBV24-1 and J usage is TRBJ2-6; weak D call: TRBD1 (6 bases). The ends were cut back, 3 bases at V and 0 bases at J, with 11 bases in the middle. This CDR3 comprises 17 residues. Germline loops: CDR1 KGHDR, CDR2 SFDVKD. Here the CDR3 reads CATSDHTGFSGANVLTF. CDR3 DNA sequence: TGTGCCACCAGTGATCATACAGGGTTCTCTGGGGCCAACGTCCTGACTTTC.

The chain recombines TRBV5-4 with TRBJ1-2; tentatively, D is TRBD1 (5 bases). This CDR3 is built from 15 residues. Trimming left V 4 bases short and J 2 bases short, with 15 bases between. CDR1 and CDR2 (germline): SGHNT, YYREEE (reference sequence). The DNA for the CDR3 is TGTGCCAGCAGCCCGTCGGGGGGATTGAACTATGGCTACACCTTC. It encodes CASSPSGGLNYGYTF.

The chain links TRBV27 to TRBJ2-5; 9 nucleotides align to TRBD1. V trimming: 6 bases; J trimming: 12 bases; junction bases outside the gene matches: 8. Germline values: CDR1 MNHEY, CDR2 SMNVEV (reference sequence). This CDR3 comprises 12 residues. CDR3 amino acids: CASSRTGERKYF. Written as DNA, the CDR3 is TGTGCCAGCAGCCGGACAGGGGAAAGAAAGTACTTC.

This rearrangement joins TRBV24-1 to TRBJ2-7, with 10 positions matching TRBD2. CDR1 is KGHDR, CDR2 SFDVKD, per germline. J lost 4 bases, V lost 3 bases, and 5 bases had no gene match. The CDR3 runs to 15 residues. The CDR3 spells CATSDGSSGSYEQYF. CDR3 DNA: TGTGCCACCAGTGATGGGTCTAGCGGGAGTTACGAGCAGTACTTC.

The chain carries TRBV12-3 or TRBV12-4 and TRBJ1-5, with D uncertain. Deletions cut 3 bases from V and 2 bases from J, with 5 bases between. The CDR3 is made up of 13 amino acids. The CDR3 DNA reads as TGTGCCAGCAGTTTGTCTGGCAATCAGCCCCAGCATTTT. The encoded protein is CASSLSGNQPQHF.

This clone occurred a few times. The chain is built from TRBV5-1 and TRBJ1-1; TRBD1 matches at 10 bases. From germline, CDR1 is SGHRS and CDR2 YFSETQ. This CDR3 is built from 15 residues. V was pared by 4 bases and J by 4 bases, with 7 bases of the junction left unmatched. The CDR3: CASSAGTGVFTEAFF. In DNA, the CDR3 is TGCGCCAGCAGCGCCGGGACAGGGGTATTCACTGAAGCTTTCTTT.

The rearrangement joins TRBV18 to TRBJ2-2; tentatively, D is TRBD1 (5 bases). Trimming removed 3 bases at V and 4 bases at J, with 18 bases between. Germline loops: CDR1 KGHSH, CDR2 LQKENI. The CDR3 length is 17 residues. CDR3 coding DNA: TGTGCCAGCTCACCCCGCCCCCTCAGGGCGACCACCGGGGAGCTGTTTTTT. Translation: CASSPRPLRATTGELFF.

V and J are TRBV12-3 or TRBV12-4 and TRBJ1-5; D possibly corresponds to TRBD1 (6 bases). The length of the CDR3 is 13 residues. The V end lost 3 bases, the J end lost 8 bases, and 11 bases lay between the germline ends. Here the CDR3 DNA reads TGTGCCAGCAGTTTTTCCAGGGGCGAGCCCCAGCATTTT. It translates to CASSFSRGEPQHF.

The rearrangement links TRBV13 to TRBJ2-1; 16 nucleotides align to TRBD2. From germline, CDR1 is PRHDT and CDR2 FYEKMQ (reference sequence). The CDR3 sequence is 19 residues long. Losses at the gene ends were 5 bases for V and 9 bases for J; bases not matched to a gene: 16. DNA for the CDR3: TGTGCCAGCAGCCCGAAAGGGACTAGCGGGAGGGCCCTCGCGATTGAGCAGTTCTTC. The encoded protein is CASSPKGTSGRALAIEQFF.

The CDR3 region has the DNA TGTGCCAGCTCACCCGGGGTAGCGGGGGGCACAGATACGCAGTATTTT. Amino acid sequence: CASSPGVAGGTDTQYF. The rearrangement joins TRBV18 to TRBJ2-3; 9 bases fit TRBD2. The length of the CDR3 is 16 residues. V lost 3 bases, J lost 1 base, and 5 bases stayed unmatched. Germline V gene data show CDR1 as KGHSH and CDR2 as LQKENI.

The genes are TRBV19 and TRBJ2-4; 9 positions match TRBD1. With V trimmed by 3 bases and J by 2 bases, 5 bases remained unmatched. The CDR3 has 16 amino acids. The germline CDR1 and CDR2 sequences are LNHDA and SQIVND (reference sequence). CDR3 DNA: TGTGCCAGTAGTATTCTGACAGGGGGGACCAAAAACATTCAGTACTTC. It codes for CASSILTGGTKNIQYF.